Listed here are 30 T cell receptor beta chains from one sample, sequenced in a study of T cells in Graves' hyperthyroidism and ophthalmopathy. The investigators amplified TCR beta CDR3 regions from RNA transcripts. An initial round of RT-PCR targeting the TCR CDR3 relied on the HTBI primer set. In TCRdb, the multiplex PCR reads were re-called with MiXCR into one record per CDR3 protein. The table records about 510,000 distinct CDR3 sequences, 46% of them present only once. The sample taken for sequencing was peripheral blood or thyroid tissue (not recorded which). The receptors were sampled from an adult woman with Graves' disease, either hyperthyroidism or ophthalmopathy (not recorded which).

In its sample, this clonotype was seen a few times. The V gene is TRBV4-3, the J gene TRBJ2-2; 8 bases line up with TRBD1. The trim removed 0 bases at V and 5 bases at J, leaving 8 bases unmatched. The CDR3 runs to 17 residues. Germline loops: CDR1 LGHNA, CDR2 YSLEER. As DNA, the CDR3 is TGCGCCAGCAGCCAAGACGGACAGGGTTTGAAAACCGGGGAGCTGTTTTTT. Residues: CASSQDGQGLKTGELFF.

CDR3 sequence reads: CASSGTGDDGYTF. Written as DNA, the CDR3 is TGTGCCAGTAGCGGGACAGGGGACGATGGCTACACCTTC. V and J are TRBV19 and TRBJ1-2, with 10 bases matching TRBD1. The germline gives CDR1 LNHDA, CDR2 SQIVND (reference sequence). J gave up 6 bases and V 6 bases, and 4 bases lay outside the gene matches. The CDR3 spans 13 residues.

This chain connects TRBV20-1 to TRBJ2-5, with D perhaps TRBD1 or TRBD2 (5 bases each). The CDR3 is 13 residues long. V lost 0 bases, J lost 5 bases, and 10 bases lay in between. The germline V gene encodes CDR1 DFQATT and CDR2 SNEGSKA (reference sequence). This CDR3 is CSAREGVVETQYF. In nucleotides, the CDR3 is TGCAGTGCTAGAGAGGGGGTAGTGGAGACCCAGTACTTC.

V and J are TRBV28 and TRBJ2-7, with D perhaps matching TRBD2 (6 bases). There are 16 residues in the CDR3. Germline values: CDR1 MDHEN, CDR2 SYDVKM. The germline V and J ends were trimmed by 3 bases and 4 bases, with 19 bases remaining between them. The CDR3 is CASSLGVGTPSYEQYF. As DNA, the CDR3 is TGTGCCAGCAGTTTGGGAGTCGGGACTCCGAGTTACGAGCAGTACTTC.

This clonotype was observed at least ten times. V usage is TRBV7-3 and J usage is TRBJ1-2; TRBD1 matches at 8 bases. This CDR3 has 13 residues. Trimming cost V 5 bases and J 10 bases; bases outside gene matches: 9. Germline CDR1 SGHTA, CDR2 FQGTGA. In DNA, the CDR3 is TGTGCCAGCAGCACCCGACAGGGGATGGACTACACCTTC. This gives the protein CASSTRQGMDYTF.

Comment on this clonotype: One end of the junction is discordant with germline, which a read error may explain. The V gene is TRBV15, the J gene TRBJ2-5; D unresolved. Germline loops: CDR1 LNHNV, CDR2 YYDKDF (reference sequence). The CDR3 sequence is 14 residues long. CDR3 DNA sequence: TGTGCCACCAGCAGAGGTAGGTCCCAAGAGACCCAGCACTTC. This encodes CATSRGRSQETQHF.

Many counts were recorded for this clonotype. The chain has TRBV28 and TRBJ1-1, with D tentatively TRBD1 (5 bases). Germline lookup yields CDR1 MDHEN and CDR2 SYDVKM. The V end was cut by 5 bases, the J end by 11 bases, with 12 bases between. The CDR3 consists of 11 residues. The CDR3: CASSPGEGAFF. The CDR3 bases are TGTGCCAGCAGTCCGGGTGAGGGGGCTTTCTTT. Supplemented by reference TRBV28 and TRBJ1-1, the full variable domain reads DVKVTQSSRYLVKRTGEKVFLECVQDMDHENMFWYRQDPGLGLRLIYFSYDVKMKEKGDIPEGYSVSREKKERFSLILESASTNQTSMYLCASSPGEGAFFGQGTRLTVV.

This clonotype was detected only a few times. The chain combines TRBV10-3 with TRBJ1-6; D may be TRBD1 (5 bases). Trimming removed 10 bases from V and 7 bases from J, with 14 bases in between. Per the germline V gene, CDR1 is ENHRY and CDR2 is SYGVKD. The CDR3 loop spans 13 amino acids. Here the CDR3 reads CATRGAMNSPLHF. CDR3 sequence (DNA): TGTGCCACACGGGGCGCGATGAATTCACCCCTCCACTTT.

The gene calls are TRBV20-1 and TRBJ1-2; unclear D gene. This CDR3 has 14 residues. Germline loops: CDR1 DFQATT, CDR2 SNEGSKA (reference sequence). V lost 2 bases, J lost 4 bases, and 14 bases lay in between. In DNA form, the CDR3 reads TGCAGTGCTAGACCGATGGGGATGTCCTATGGCTACACCTTC. This gives the protein CSARPMGMSYGYTF.

This clonotype occurred many times. The gene calls are TRBV29-1 and TRBJ2-7, with D possibly being TRBD1 (5 bases). The CDR3 extends over 15 amino acids. CDR1 and CDR2 from the germline V gene are SQVTM and ANQGSEA. Trimming pared 5 bases from V and 5 bases from J, leaving 22 bases between. The CDR3 reads CSVLVLRQYKHEQYF. The DNA of the CDR3 is TGCAGCGTTTTGGTTCTGCGACAGTACAAGCACGAGCAGTACTTC.

The genes are TRBV20-1 and TRBJ2-7; 8 nucleotides agree with TRBD1. The V gene end was trimmed by 2 bases and the J gene end by 5 bases; junction bases not matched to a gene: 5. CDR3 size: 13 residues. The germline V gene encodes CDR1 DFQATT and CDR2 SNEGSKA (reference sequence). The chain's CDR3 is CSARRTGINEQYF. CDR3 DNA: TGCAGTGCTAGAAGGACAGGGATCAACGAGCAGTACTTC.

The chain recombines TRBV20-1 with TRBJ1-2; D is undetermined. The CDR3 runs to 16 residues. Germline V CDR1 and CDR2: DFQATT, SNEGSKA (reference sequence). V was pared by 2 bases and J by 4 bases, with 20 bases between. The CDR3 nucleotides read TGCAGTGCTAGATGGCCGAACACCGGGGATAGCTATGGCTACACCTTC. It codes for CSARWPNTGDSYGYTF.

This chain links TRBV24-1 with TRBJ1-5; 8 nucleotides agree with TRBD1. CDR1 is KGHDR and CDR2 is SFDVKD in the germline V gene. The CDR3 length is 15 residues. J was trimmed by 4 bases and V by 5 bases; bases with no gene match: 6. The CDR3 spells CATSGRQGSNQPQHF. CDR3 sequence (DNA): TGTGCCACCAGTGGTCGACAGGGGAGTAATCAGCCCCAGCATTTT.

This clonotype was observed a handful of times. V gene TRBV29-1 combines with J gene TRBJ2-1; D possibly corresponds to TRBD2 (5 bases). The CDR3 loop spans 14 amino acids. CDR1 and CDR2 from the germline V gene are SQVTM and ANQGSEA. V was cut by 3 bases and J by 4 bases, with 13 bases left in between. CDR3 DNA sequence: TGCAGCGTTGATCCTACTAGTCCGTACAATGAGCAGTTCTTC. This codes for CSVDPTSPYNEQFF.

This CDR3 is CASSTTETARNSPLHF. DNA of the CDR3: TGTGCCAGCAGCACAACGGAGACCGCGAGAAATTCACCCCTCCACTTT. The chain is built from TRBV5-6 and TRBJ1-6; D is unresolved. Germline CDR1 is SGHDT and CDR2 is YYEEEE. The CDR3 extends over 16 amino acids. Trimming left V 4 bases short and J 7 bases short, with 18 bases between.

This clonotype has at least ten counts. The rearrangement uses TRBV6-5 and TRBJ1-5, with D tentatively TRBD1 (5 bases). The CDR3 covers 13 residues. Trimming removed 10 bases at V and 4 bases at J, with 14 bases between. CDR1 MNHEY and CDR2 SVGAGI come from the germline V gene. The CDR3 loop reads CATKGGGNQPQHF. CDR3 sequence (DNA): TGTGCCACCAAGGGTGGGGGGAATCAGCCCCAGCATTTT.

CDR3 coding DNA: TGTGCCAGCAGCGCATCCGGGACAGGGTATGGCTACACCTTC. Its translation is CASSASGTGYGYTF. This rearrangement joins TRBV7-9 to TRBJ1-2; 9 bases map to TRBD1. The CDR3 runs to 14 residues. V lost 5 bases, J lost 5 bases, and 6 bases stayed unmatched. From germline, CDR1 is SEHNR and CDR2 FQNEAQ (reference sequence).

Ten or more counts support this clonotype. This sequence joins TRBV4-1 and TRBJ2-2, with TRBD2 as a possible D gene (6 bases). The CDR3 length is 17 residues. Trimming took off 1 base at V and 2 bases at J, with 14 bases between the two ends. Germline V gene sequence: CDR1 MGHRA, CDR2 YSYEKL. CDR3 DNA sequence: TGCGCCAGCAGCCAAGTGCTACAGACTAGTAACACCGGGGAGCTGTTTTTT. Its translation: CASSQVLQTSNTGELFF.

This rearrangement joins TRBV7-9 to TRBJ1-6; 9 bases agree with TRBD1. CDR3 length: 15 residues. V lost 5 bases, J lost 6 bases, and 5 bases stayed unmatched. CDR1 and CDR2 from the germline V gene are SEHNR and FQNEAQ (reference sequence). The CDR3 region is CASSDRGGLNSPLHF. Here the CDR3 DNA reads TGTGCCAGCAGCGACAGGGGGGGGCTTAATTCACCCCTCCACTTT.

This clonotype was observed a few times. The V call is TRBV10-3, the J call TRBJ2-1, with 12 bases matching TRBD2. This CDR3 contains 15 residues. Germline V gives CDR1 ENHRY, CDR2 SYGVKD. With V trimmed by 6 bases and J by 6 bases, 6 bases remained unmatched. CDR3 protein: CAIRAGTSGPNEQFF. Written as DNA, the CDR3 is TGTGCCATCAGGGCCGGGACTAGCGGGCCCAATGAGCAGTTCTTC.

The chain links TRBV29-1 to TRBJ1-2, with D possibly being TRBD1 (6 bases). Trimming shortened V by 6 bases and J by 4 bases, and 18 bases separated the two germline ends. There are 14 residues in the CDR3. Per germline, CDR1 SQVTM and CDR2 ANQGSEA. Here the CDR3 DNA reads TGCAGCGTCGAACATCTTCAGGGGTTCTATGGCTACACCTTC. It translates to CSVEHLQGFYGYTF.

This chain uses TRBV29-1 with TRBJ2-2; a possible D gene is TRBD1 (7 bases). V lost 7 bases, J lost 1 base, and 13 bases lay in between. This CDR3 is built from 14 residues. In germline, CDR1 is SQVTM, CDR2 ANQGSEA. DNA of the CDR3: TGCAGCGCCGGGGGACAGCTGAACACCGGGGAGCTGTTTTTT. As protein: CSAGGQLNTGELFF.

The rearrangement joins TRBV9 to TRBJ1-2, with 7 positions matching TRBD1. Germline CDR1 and CDR2: SGDLS and YYNGEE. The CDR3 is 18 amino acids. V trimming: 3 bases; J trimming: 2 bases; junction bases outside the gene matches: 16. The CDR3 region is CASSERQGLLSGNYGYTF. The CDR3 DNA reads as TGTGCCAGCAGCGAACGACAGGGACTACTCTCTGGAAACTATGGCTACACCTTC.

This clonotype was seen repeatedly, ten times or more. This chain joins TRBV5-5 and TRBJ1-5; possible D gene TRBD1, 5 bases. Between the trimmed V and J ends, which lost 2 bases and 5 bases, there was a span of 5 bases. CDR1 is SGHKS and CDR2 is YYEKEE in the germline V gene (reference sequence). This CDR3 has 12 residues. The CDR3 DNA reads TGTGCCAGCAGCTTCAGGGATCAGCCCCAGCATTTT. It is translated as CASSFRDQPQHF.

The V call is TRBV7-6, the J call TRBJ1-2; D not certain. The ends were cut back, 5 bases at V and 4 bases at J, with 5 bases in the middle. This CDR3 region has 11 residues. CDR1 is SGHVS and CDR2 is FNYEAQ in the germline V gene. CDR3 DNA sequence: TGTGCCAGCAGCCCGAGCTATGGCTACACCTTC. Residues: CASSPSYGYTF.

The chain has TRBV29-1 and TRBJ2-7; D is possibly TRBD2 (6 bases). This CDR3 is built from 12 residues. The germline V gene has CDR1 SQVTM and CDR2 ANQGSEA. The CDR3 region is CSYSKEGYEQYF. The CDR3 nucleotides are TGCAGTTACTCGAAGGAGGGGTACGAGCAGTACTTC.

The V and J genes are TRBV2 and TRBJ1-1; 8 nucleotides line up with TRBD1. The V and J ends lost 7 bases and 8 bases, in that order; junction bases with no gene match: 6. Germline-derived CDR1 and CDR2 are SNHLY and FYNNEI. CDR3 length: 12 amino acids. CDR3 nucleotides: TGTGCCAGCAACCCCACAGGGGGGGAAGCTTTCTTT. It specifies CASNPTGGEAFF.

This clonotype was detected once. The CDR3 ends on some other residue instead of the conserved phenylalanine or tryptophan, so this is likely a read error. The DNA is left out, because the CDR3 cannot be placed on it with certainty; the CDR3 is given as TCRdb lists it. This rearrangement joins TRBV7-2 to TRBJ1-4; TRBD1 is the table's D call and was not checked against the DNA. The CDR3 totals 10 residues, both ends included. The germline gives CDR1 SGHTA, CDR2 FQGNSA. This CDR3 reads CASSRPWYNY.

V and J are TRBV5-1 and TRBJ2-2, with 7 bases aligning to TRBD2. CDR3 length: 16 residues. Germline-derived CDR1 and CDR2 are SGHRS and YFSETQ. With 2 bases clipped from V and 2 bases from J, the junction kept 6 bases outside the gene matches. The CDR3 DNA sequence: TGCGCCAGCAGCTTACTAGCGTCGTCCAACACCGGGGAGCTGTTTTTT. Protein sequence: CASSLLASSNTGELFF.

This clonotype was detected only once. The chain carries TRBV2 and TRBJ2-7; D not certain. Germline V gene data show CDR1 as SNHLY and CDR2 as FYNNEI. Trimming left V 8 bases short and J 3 bases short, with 11 bases between. The CDR3 is made up of 12 amino acids. In DNA form, the CDR3 reads TGTGCCAGCCGTGTGGTAGTCTACGAGCAGTACTTC. Protein sequence: CASRVVVYEQYF.